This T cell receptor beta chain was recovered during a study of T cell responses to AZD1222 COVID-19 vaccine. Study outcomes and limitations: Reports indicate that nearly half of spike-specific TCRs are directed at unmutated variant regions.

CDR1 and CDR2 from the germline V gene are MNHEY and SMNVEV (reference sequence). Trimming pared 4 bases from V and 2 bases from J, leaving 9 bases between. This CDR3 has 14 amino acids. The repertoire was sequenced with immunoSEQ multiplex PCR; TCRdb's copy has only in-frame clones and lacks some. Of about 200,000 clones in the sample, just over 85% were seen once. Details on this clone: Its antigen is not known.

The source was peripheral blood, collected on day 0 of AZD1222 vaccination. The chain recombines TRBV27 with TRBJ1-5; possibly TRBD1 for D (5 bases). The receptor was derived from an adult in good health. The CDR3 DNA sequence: TGTGCCAGCAGTTGGCAGGGAGGCAATCAGCCCCAGCATTTT. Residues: CASSWQGGNQPQHF.